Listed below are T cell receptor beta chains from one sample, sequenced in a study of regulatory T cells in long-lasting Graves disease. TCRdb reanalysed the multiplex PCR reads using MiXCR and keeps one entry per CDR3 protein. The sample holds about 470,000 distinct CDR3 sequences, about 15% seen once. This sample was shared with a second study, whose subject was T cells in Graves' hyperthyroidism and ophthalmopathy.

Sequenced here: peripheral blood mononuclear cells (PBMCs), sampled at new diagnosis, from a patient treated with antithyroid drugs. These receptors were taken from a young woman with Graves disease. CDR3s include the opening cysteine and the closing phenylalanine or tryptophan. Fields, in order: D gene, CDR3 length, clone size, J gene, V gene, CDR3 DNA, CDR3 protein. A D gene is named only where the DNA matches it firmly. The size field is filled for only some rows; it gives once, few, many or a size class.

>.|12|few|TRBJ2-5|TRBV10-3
TGTGCCATCAGAGGCTCACAGGAGACCCAGTACTTC
CAIRGSQETQYF
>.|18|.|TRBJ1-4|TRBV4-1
TGCGCCAGCAGCCATCGCAGACCCTCAGAGCACGCGGGTGAAAAACTGTTTTTT
CASSHRRPSEHAGEKLFF
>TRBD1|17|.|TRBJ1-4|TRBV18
TGTGCCAGCTCACCAGAAGGGACAGGGACCGTCGGAATAAAACTGTTTTTT
CASSPEGTGTVGIKLFF
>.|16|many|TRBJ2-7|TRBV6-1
TGTGCCAGCAGTGAGTGGTCTGGCGACACCGTCTACGAGCAGTACTTC
CASSEWSGDTVYEQYF
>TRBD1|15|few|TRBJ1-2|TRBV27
TGTGCCAGCAGACAAACCGGGACAGGGGGAGCTGGCTACACCTTC
CASRQTGTGGAGYTF
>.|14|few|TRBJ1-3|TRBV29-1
TGCAGCGTTCGTGCGGGGGGCTCTGGAAACACCATATATTTT
CSVRAGGSGNTIYF
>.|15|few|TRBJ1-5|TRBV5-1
TGCGCCAGCAGCTTCGACGGATATAGCAATCAGCCCCAGCATTTT
CASSFDGYSNQPQHF
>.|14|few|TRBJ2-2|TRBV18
TGTGCCAGCTCACCATACCTTGAGGCCGGGGAGCTGTTTTTT
CASSPYLEAGELFF
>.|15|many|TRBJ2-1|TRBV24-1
TGTGCCACCGGAGGGGGCGGTAGCTCCTACAATGAGCAGTTCTTC
CATGGGGSSYNEQFF
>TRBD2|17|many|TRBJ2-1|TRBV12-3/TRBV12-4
TGTGCCAGCAGTTTCGACTTGCGGGAGATTCTCTACAATGAGCAGTTCTTC
CASSFDLREILYNEQFF
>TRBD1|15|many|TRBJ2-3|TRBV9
TGTGCCAGCAGCCCTCGGACAGGAAAGGCAGATACGCAGTATTTT
CASSPRTGKADTQYF
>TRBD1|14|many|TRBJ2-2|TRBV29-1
TGCAGCGTGACCGGGACAGCGAACACCGGGGAGCTGTTTTTT
CSVTGTANTGELFF
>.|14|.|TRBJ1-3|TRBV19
TGTGCCAGTAGTATGGGGGCCCATGGAAACACCATATATTTT
CASSMGAHGNTIYF
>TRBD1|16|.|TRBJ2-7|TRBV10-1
TGCGCCAGCAGTGAGTTACGGACAGGGAGCTCCTACGAGCAGTACTTC
CASSELRTGSSYEQYF
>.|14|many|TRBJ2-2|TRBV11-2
TGTGCCAGCAGCCCCGACACGAACACCGGGGAGCTGTTTTTT
CASSPDTNTGELFF
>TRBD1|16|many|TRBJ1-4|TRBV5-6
TGTGCCAGCAGCTCAATCAATGGACAGGGCGGGGAAAAACTGTTTTTT
CASSSINGQGGEKLFF
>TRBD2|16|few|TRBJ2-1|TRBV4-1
TGCGCCAGCAGCCAAACGGGACTAGCGGGCTTCAATGAGCAGTTCTTC
CASSQTGLAGFNEQFF
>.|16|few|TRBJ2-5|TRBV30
TGTGCCTGGAGTGTTGGATGGGGGACACAGCAAGAGACCCAGTACTTC
CAWSVGWGTQQETQYF
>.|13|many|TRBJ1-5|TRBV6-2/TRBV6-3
TGTGCCAGCAGTTACGGGTTGCGGCAGCCCCAGCATTTT
CASSYGLRQPQHF
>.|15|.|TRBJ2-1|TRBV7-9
TGTGCCAGCACCCAAATTGGTGGGATCTGGAATGAGCAGTTCTTC
CASTQIGGIWNEQFF
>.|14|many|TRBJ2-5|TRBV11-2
TGTGCCAGCAGCTTAGTGGTGGGACAAGAGACCCAGTACTTC
CASSLVVGQETQYF
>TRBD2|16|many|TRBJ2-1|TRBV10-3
TGTGCCATCAGTGATTCGGTAGCGGGAGCGGGTAATGAGCAGTTCTTC
CAISDSVAGAGNEQFF
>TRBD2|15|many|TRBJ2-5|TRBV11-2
TGTGCCAGCAGCTTAACTAGCGGGGTTGGGGAGACCCAGTACTTC
CASSLTSGVGETQYF
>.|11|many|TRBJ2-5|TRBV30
TGTGCCTGGGGGGTTCGCGAGACCCAGTACTTC
CAWGVRETQYF
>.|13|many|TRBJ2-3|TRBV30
TGTGCCTGGAATCCGGGGATTACAGATACGCAGTATTTT
CAWNPGITDTQYF
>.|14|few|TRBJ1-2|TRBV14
TGTGCCAGCAGCCAAGGTCCGGGGTTGTATGGCTACACCTTC
CASSQGPGLYGYTF
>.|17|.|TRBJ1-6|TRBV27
TGTGCCAGCAGTTTGGTATTGGTTCCGGGACGGAATTCACCCCTCCACTTT
CASSLVLVPGRNSPLHF
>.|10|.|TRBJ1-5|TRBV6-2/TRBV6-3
TGTGCCAGCAGTTCACCCCCCCAGCATTTT
CASSSPPQHF
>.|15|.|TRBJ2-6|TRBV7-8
TGTGCCAGCAGCCACAGGCGGTCTGGGGCCAACGTCCTGACTTTC
CASSHRRSGANVLTF
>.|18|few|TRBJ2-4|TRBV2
TGTGCCAGCAGTGAACTGGTCAGGAAAAGGGTGGACAAAAACATTCAGTACTTC
CASSELVRKRVDKNIQYF
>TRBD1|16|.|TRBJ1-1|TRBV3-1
TGTGCCAGCAGTTACCGGGGCCCACAGGGGAGGGGTGAAGCTTTCTTT
CASSYRGPQGRGEAFF
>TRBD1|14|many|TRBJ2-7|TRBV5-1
TGCGCCAGCACCAAGGACAGGGGAAGGAACGAGCAGTACTTC
CASTKDRGRNEQYF
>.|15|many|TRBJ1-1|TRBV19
TGTGCCAGTAGTACTACAGGGACACCGAACACTGAAGCTTTCTTT
CASSTTGTPNTEAFF
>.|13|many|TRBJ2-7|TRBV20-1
TGCAGTGCTAGAGAGACAGCCACCTACGAGCAGTACTTC
CSARETATYEQYF
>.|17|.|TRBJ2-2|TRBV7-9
TGTGCCAGCAGCCCCCTCGGGCAGCCTAGGAACACCGGGGAGCTGTTTTTT
CASSPLGQPRNTGELFF
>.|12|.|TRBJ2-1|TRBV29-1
TGCAGCGCCGTCCGGGCGGAACTTGAGCAGTTCTTC
CSAVRAELEQFF
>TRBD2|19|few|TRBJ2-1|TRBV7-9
TGTGCCAGCAGCTCCATACCACTAGCGGGATTCCCAAAAGGCAATGAGCAGTTCTTC
CASSSIPLAGFPKGNEQFF
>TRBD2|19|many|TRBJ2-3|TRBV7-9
TGTGCCAGCAGCAACCGCGGGACTAGCGGGAGAGGGTACGCAGATACGCAGTATTTT
CASSNRGTSGRGYADTQYF
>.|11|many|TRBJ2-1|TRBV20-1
TGCAGTGCTAGTCGGTCCAATGAGCAGTTCTTC
CSASRSNEQFF
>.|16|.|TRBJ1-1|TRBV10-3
TGTGCCATCAGGACAAACCTTGGACGGGAGAACACTGAAGCTTTCTTT
CAIRTNLGRENTEAFF
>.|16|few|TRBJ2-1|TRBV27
TGTGCCAGCAGTTTATTAGCGTCAGCTACCGGGGGAGAGCAGTTCTTC
CASSLLASATGGEQFF
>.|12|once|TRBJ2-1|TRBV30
TGTGCCTGGAGTGGAGGGGGATATGAGCAGTTCTTC
CAWSGGGYEQFF
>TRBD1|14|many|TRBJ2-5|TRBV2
TGTGCCAGCAGTCTCCGGGACAGGTTTGGGACCCAGTACTTC
CASSLRDRFGTQYF
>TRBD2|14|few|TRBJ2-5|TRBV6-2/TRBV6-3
TGTGCCAGCAGGCCGACTAGCGTAACCTCGGCCCAGTACTTC
CASRPTSVTSAQYF
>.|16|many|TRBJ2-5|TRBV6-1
TGTGCCAGCATTCACCGTCCTGAGCTAGCAAGGGAGACCCAGTACTTC
CASIHRPELARETQYF
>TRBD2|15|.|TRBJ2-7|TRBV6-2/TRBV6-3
TGTGCCAGCAGTAAACTAGCGGGAGGTCGCTACGAGCAGTACTTC
CASSKLAGGRYEQYF
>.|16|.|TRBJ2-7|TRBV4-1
TGCGCCAGCAGCCTAAACCGGGACTTGAGCTCCTACGAGCAGTACTTC
CASSLNRDLSSYEQYF
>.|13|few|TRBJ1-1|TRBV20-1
TGCAGTGCCAGCCAGAGGGGAGACACTGAAGCTTTCTTT
CSASQRGDTEAFF
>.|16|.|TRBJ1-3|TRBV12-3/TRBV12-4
TGTGCCAGCAGTTTCGAGACGGCAATCTCTGGAAACACCATATATTTT
CASSFETAISGNTIYF
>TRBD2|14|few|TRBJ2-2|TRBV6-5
TGTGCCAGCAGTTGGACTAGCGGGACCGGGGAGCTGTTTTTT
CASSWTSGTGELFF
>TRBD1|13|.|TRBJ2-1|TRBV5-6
TGTGCCAGCATCGTAGGGGGCAAAAATGAGCAGTTCTTC
CASIVGGKNEQFF
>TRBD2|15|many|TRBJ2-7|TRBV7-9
TGTGCCAGCAGCTTAGCCGGGGGGGGCTCCTACGAGCAGTACTTC
CASSLAGGGSYEQYF
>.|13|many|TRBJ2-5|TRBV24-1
TGTGCCACCAGGCGGACGGCTCAAGAGACCCAGTACTTC
CATRRTAQETQYF
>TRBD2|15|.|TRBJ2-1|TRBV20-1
TGCAGTGCTCTGGGGACTAGCGGGAGTGGTAATGAGCAGTTCTTC
CSALGTSGSGNEQFF
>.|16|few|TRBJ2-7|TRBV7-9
TGTGCCAGCAGGCCCGGGGTGGACAGCCTCTCCTACGAGCAGTACTTC
CASRPGVDSLSYEQYF